Below are 9 T cell receptor beta chains sequenced from a single sample in a study of blood T cell repertoires in COVID-19. Sequencing was performed with immunoSEQ multiplex PCR; in TCRdb, only in-frame clones are kept and a portion is missing. The profile shows fewer than 200,000 clones, 70% to 85% of them singletons. The sample consisted of PBMCs or T cells enriched from blood (not recorded which). The source of these receptors is a woman in her 70s in a cohort exposed to, infected with or recovered from COVID-19 (not recorded which).

This clone was seen a few times. Germline and junction disagree at one end, which may indicate a read error. The V call is TRBV7-7, the J call TRBJ2-5; 11 nucleotides agree with TRBD2. The germline V gene has CDR1 SSHAT and CDR2 FNYEAQ (reference sequence). CDR3 length: 15 amino acids. The CDR3 sequence is CASSPGLAGKETQYF. The DNA for the CDR3 is TGTGCTAGCAGCCCAGGACTAGCGGGCAAAGAGACCCAGTACTTC.

V usage is TRBV18 and J usage is TRBJ2-5; 7 bases line up with TRBD1. The junction had 11 bases not matched to a gene; V was cut back by 3 bases and J by 4 bases. Germline values: CDR1 KGHSH, CDR2 LQKENI. The CDR3 sequence is 16 residues long. The chain's CDR3 is CASSPKGPTGRETQYF. The CDR3, as DNA: TGTGCCAGCTCACCTAAGGGGCCGACAGGGCGAGAGACCCAGTACTTC.

This clone was observed a few times. The rearrangement uses TRBV28 and TRBJ1-5; the match to TRBD1 covers 8 bases. The junction had 8 bases not matched to a gene; V was cut back by 5 bases and J by 5 bases. Per the germline V gene, CDR1 is MDHEN and CDR2 is SYDVKM. CDR3 size: 15 residues. The CDR3: CASSLRDRLDQPQHF. The CDR3 region has the DNA TGTGCCAGCAGTCTGAGGGACAGGCTCGATCAGCCCCAGCATTTT.

The table lists this clone with a few counts. This chain connects TRBV24-1 to TRBJ2-2, with D uncertain. Trimming removed 12 bases from V and 6 bases from J, with 10 bases in between. This CDR3 has 11 amino acids. Germline CDR1 reads KGHDR; CDR2 reads SFDVKD. CDR3 residues: CARPRSGELFF. The CDR3 DNA reads as TGTGCCCGACCGAGGTCCGGGGAGCTGTTTTTT.

V gene TRBV6-5 combines with J gene TRBJ2-7, with 8 bases that match TRBD2. The CDR3 has 15 residues. Trimming cost V 6 bases and J 4 bases; bases outside gene matches: 11. Germline assignment: CDR1 MNHEY and CDR2 SVGAGI. The CDR3 is CASSKYPTSEYEQYF. In DNA form, the CDR3 reads TGTGCCAGCAGCAAATACCCGACTAGCGAATACGAGCAGTACTTC.

V is TRBV6-2 or TRBV6-3 and J is TRBJ1-1, with D uncertain. The V and J ends lost 5 bases and 4 bases respectively, with 11 bases between them. Germline V gene data show CDR1 as MNHEY and CDR2 as SVGEGT. The CDR3 extends over 13 amino acids. The CDR3 reads CASSAYSSTEAFF. CDR3 in DNA: TGTGCCAGCAGTGCCTACTCGTCCACTGAAGCTTTCTTT.

This rearrangement joins TRBV12-3 or TRBV12-4 to TRBJ2-7; 13 bases are shared with TRBD2. The CDR3 is 13 residues long. V shed 8 bases, J shed 4 bases, and the junction held 2 bases outside the gene matches. The CDR3: CASRLAGGYEQYF. In DNA form, the CDR3 reads TGTGCCAGCCGACTAGCGGGAGGTTACGAGCAGTACTTC.

V is TRBV13 and J is TRBJ2-5; maybe TRBD1 (5 bases). Germline-derived CDR1 and CDR2 are PRHDT and FYEKMQ (reference sequence). The CDR3 spans 14 residues. Trimming pared 0 bases from V and 1 base from J, leaving 6 bases between. DNA of the CDR3: TGTGCCAGCAGCTTAGGACAGGTCCAAGAGACCCAGTACTTC. Residues: CASSLGQVQETQYF.

This chain joins TRBV5-1 and TRBJ1-4, with D unclear. The CDR3 runs to 13 residues. The germline V gene has CDR1 SGHRS and CDR2 YFSETQ. The ends were cut back, 1 base at V and 5 bases at J, with 6 bases in the middle. CDR3 sequence (DNA): TGCGCCAGCAGCTTGTGGGAGAATGAAAAACTGTTTTTT. It specifies CASSLWENEKLFF.